The following is a TCR beta chain sequence with its context. In the original processing: Counts of nucleated cells, estimated from reference gene primer amplification, were obtained. Measured with immunoSEQ multiplex PCR; TCRdb has only the in-frame clones, and not every one. The V and J calls and the clone size are those of that table, but D and trimming were determined from the DNA. Of about 300,000 clones in the sample, around 92% are singletons; the top ten hold 5% to 7%. The data were obtained in a study of blood T cell repertoires in COVID-19. Study-wide context: Acute-phase and convalescent COVID-19 samples originated in the United States, Italy and Spain. The cDNA or gDNA used as material had been derived from T cells, B-cell-depleted T cells, or PBMCs.

The sample consisted of peripheral blood. The sequence was obtained from a man aged 18 to 35 who had recovered from COVID-19.

The CDR3 region has the DNA TGTGCCAGCAGCCAAGAAATGTCGGGGGGCCGGGCGGCCACTATCTCTGGGGCCAACGTCCTGACTTTC. Residues: CASSQEMSGGRAATISGANVLTF. The chain has TRBV4-2 and TRBJ2-6; TRBD2 is a possible D gene (7 bases). The CDR3 sequence is 23 residues long. Trimming shortened V by 0 bases and J by 0 bases, and 27 bases separated the two germline ends. Germline-derived CDR1 and CDR2 are LGHNA and YNFKEQ.